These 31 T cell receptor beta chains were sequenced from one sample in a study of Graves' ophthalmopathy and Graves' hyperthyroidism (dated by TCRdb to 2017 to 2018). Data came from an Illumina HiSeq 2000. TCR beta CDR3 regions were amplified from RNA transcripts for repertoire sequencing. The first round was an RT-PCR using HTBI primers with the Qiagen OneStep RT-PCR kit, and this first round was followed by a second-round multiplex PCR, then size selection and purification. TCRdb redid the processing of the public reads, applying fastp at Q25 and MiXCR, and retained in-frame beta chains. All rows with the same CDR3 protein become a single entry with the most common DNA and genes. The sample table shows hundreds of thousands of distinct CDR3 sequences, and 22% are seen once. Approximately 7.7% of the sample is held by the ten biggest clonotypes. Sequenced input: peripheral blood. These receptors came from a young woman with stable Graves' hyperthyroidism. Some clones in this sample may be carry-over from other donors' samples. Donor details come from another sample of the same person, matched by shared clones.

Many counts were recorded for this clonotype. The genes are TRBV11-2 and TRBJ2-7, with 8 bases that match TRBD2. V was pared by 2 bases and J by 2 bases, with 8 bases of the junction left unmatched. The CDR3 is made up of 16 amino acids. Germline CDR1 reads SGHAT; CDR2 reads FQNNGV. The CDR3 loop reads CASSLQSSGYPYEQYF. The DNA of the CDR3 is TGTGCCAGCAGCTTACAGTCTAGCGGGTACCCCTACGAGCAGTACTTC.

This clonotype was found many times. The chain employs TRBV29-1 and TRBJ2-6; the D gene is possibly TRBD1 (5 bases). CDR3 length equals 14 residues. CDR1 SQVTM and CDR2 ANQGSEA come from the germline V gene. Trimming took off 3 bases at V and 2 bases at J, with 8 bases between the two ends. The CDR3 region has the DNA TGCAGCGTTGACAGGGTTGCTGGGGCCAACGTCCTGACTTTC. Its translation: CSVDRVAGANVLTF.

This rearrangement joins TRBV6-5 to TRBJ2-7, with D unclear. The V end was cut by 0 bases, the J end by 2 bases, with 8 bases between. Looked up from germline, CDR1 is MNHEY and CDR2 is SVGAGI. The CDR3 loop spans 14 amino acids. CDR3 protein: CASSYSSDAYEQYF. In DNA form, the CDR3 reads TGTGCCAGCAGTTACTCGAGCGACGCCTACGAGCAGTACTTC.

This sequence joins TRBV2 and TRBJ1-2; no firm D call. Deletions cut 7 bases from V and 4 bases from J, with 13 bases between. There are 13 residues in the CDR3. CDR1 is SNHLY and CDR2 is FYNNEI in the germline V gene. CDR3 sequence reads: CASIRAATYGYTF. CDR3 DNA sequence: TGTGCCAGCATTAGGGCAGCAACCTATGGCTACACCTTC.

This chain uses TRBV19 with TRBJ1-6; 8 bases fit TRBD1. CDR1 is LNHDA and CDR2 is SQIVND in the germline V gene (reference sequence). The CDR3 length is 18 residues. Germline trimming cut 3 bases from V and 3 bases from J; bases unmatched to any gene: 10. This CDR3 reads CASSINRGTDYYNSPLHF. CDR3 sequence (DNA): TGTGCCAGTAGTATCAACAGGGGGACCGATTACTATAATTCACCCCTCCACTTT.

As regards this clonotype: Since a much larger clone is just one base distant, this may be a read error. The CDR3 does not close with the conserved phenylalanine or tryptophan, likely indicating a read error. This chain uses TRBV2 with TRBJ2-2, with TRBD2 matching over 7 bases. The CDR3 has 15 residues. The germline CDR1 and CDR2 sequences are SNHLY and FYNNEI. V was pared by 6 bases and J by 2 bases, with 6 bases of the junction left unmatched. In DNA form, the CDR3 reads TGTGCCAGCAGCAGACTAGCTACAAACACCGGGGAGCTGTTTTTG. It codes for CASSRLATNTGELFL.

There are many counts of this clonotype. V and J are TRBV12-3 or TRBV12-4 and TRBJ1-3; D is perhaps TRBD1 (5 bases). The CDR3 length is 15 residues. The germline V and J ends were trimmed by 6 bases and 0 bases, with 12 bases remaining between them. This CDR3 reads CASRSGTASGNTIYF. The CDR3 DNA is TGTGCCAGCAGGTCCGGGACGGCCTCTGGAAACACCATATATTTT.

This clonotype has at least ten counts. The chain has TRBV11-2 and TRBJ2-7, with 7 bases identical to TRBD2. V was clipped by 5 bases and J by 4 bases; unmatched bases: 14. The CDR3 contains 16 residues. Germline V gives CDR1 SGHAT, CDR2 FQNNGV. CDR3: CASSPRGGAGPYEQYF. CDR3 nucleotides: TGTGCCAGCAGCCCAAGGGGAGGGGCAGGGCCATACGAGCAGTACTTC.

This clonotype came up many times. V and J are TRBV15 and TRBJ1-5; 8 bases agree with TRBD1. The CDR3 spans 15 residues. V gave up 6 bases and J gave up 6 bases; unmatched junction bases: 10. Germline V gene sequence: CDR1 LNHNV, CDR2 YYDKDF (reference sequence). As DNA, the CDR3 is TGTGCCACCAGTAATGGACAGGGCTTGGTTCAGCCCCAGCATTTT. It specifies CATSNGQGLVQPQHF.

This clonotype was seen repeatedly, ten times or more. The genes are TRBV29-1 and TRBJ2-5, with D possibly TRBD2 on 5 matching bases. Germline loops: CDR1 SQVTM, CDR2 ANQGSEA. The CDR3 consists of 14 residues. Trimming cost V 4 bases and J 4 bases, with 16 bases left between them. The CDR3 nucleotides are TGCAGCGTTGCTATGCGGGCTGCATCAGAGACCCAGTACTTC. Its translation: CSVAMRAASETQYF.

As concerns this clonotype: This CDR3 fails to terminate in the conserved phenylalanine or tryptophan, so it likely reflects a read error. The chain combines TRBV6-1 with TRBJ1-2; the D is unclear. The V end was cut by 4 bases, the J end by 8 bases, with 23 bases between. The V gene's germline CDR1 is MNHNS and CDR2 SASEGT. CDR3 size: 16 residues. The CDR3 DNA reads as TGTGCCAGCAGTGGAAGGGATAGCTCCTGGAGTTTGGGCTACACCTAC. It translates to CASSGRDSSWSLGYTY.

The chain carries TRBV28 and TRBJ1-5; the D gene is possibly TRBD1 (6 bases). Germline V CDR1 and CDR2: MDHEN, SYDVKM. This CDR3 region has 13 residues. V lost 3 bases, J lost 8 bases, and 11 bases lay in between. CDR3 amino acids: CASSFRGAEPQHF. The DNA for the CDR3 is TGTGCCAGCAGTTTCAGGGGTGCTGAGCCCCAGCATTTT.

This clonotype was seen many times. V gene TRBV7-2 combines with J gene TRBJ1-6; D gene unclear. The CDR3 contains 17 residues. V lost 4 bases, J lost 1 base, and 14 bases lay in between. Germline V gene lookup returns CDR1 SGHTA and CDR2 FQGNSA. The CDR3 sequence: CASSWPSAGSYNSPLHF. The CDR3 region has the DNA TGTGCCAGCAGCTGGCCCTCGGCGGGGTCCTATAATTCACCCCTCCACTTT.

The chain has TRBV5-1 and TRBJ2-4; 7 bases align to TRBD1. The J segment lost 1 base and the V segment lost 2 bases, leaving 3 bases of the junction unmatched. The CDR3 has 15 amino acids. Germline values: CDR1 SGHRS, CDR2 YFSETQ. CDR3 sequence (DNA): TGCGCCAGCAGCTTACCGACAGGGGCCAAAAACATTCAGTACTTC. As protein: CASSLPTGAKNIQYF.

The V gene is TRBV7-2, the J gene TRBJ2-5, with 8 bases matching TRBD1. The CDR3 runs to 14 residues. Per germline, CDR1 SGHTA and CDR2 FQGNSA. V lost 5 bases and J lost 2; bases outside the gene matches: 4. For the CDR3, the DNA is TGTGCCAGCAGCGGTCGGACAGGGCAAGAGACCCAGTACTTC. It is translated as CASSGRTGQETQYF. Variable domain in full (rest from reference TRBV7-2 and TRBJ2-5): GAGVSQSPSNKVTEKGKDVELRCDPISGHTALYWYRQSLGQGLEFLIYFQGNSAPDKSGLPSDRFSAERTGGSVSTLTIQRTQQEDSAVYLCASSGRTGQETQYFGPGTRLLVL.

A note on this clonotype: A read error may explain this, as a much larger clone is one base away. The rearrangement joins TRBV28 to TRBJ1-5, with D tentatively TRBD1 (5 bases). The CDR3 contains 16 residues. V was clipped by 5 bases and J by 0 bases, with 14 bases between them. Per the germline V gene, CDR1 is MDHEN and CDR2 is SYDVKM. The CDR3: CASSRSGLLSNQPQHF. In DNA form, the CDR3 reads TGTGCCAGCAGTAGGTCGGGACTTCTTAGCAATCAGCCCCAGCATTTT.

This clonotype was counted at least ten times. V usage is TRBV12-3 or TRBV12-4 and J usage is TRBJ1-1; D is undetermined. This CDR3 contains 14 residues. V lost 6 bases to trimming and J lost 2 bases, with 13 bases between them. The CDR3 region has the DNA TGTGCCAGCAGCGTCAAAAGACTAAACACTGAAGCTTTCTTT. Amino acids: CASSVKRLNTEAFF.

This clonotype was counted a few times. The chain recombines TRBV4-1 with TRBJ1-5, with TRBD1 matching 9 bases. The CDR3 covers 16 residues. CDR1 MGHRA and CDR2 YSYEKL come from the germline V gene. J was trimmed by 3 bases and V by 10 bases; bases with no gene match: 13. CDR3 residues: CAIPPNRGQDNQPQHF. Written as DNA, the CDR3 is TGCGCCATCCCGCCTAACAGGGGGCAGGACAATCAGCCCCAGCATTTT.

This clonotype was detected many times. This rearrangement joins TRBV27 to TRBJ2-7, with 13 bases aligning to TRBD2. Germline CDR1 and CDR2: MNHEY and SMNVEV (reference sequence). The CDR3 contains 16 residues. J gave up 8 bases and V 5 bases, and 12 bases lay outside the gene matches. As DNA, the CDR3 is TGTGCCAGCAGTCCGCTCGGACTAGCGGGAGTAAGGAAGCAGTACTTC. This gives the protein CASSPLGLAGVRKQYF.

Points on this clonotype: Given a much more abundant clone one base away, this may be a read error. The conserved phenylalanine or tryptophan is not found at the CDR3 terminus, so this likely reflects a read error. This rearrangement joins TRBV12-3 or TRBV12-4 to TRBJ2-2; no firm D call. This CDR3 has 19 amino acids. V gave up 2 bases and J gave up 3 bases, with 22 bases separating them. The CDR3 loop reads CASSLISGRGLLDTGELFL. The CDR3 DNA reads TGTGCCAGCAGTTTAATTTCGGGCCGAGGTCTTTTGGACACCGGGGAGCTGTTTCTT.

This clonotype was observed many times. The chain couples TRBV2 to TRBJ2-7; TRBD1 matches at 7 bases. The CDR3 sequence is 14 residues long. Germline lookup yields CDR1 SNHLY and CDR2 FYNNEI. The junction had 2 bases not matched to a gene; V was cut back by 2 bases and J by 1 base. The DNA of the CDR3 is TGTGCCAGCAGTGAACAGGGGGAATCCTACGAGCAGTACTTC. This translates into CASSEQGESYEQYF.

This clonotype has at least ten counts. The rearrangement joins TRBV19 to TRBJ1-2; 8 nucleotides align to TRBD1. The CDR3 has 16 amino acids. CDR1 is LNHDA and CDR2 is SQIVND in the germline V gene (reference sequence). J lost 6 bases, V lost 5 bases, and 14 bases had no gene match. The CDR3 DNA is TGTGCCAGTAGTTCCCTCCCGACAGGGGATCGCAATGGCTACACCTTC. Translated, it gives CASSSLPTGDRNGYTF.

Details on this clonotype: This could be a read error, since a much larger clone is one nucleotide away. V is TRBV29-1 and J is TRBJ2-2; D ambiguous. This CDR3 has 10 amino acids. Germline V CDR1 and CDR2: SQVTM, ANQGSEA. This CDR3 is CSVGAGQLFF. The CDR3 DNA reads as TGCAGCGTTGGCGCCGGGCAGCTGTTTTTT.

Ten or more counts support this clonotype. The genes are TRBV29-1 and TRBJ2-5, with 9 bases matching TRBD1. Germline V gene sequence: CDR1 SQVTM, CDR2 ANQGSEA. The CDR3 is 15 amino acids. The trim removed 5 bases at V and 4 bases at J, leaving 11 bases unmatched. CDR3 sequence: CSVCSRDRVGETQYF. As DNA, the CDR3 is TGCAGCGTTTGTAGCCGGGACAGGGTAGGAGAGACCCAGTACTTC.

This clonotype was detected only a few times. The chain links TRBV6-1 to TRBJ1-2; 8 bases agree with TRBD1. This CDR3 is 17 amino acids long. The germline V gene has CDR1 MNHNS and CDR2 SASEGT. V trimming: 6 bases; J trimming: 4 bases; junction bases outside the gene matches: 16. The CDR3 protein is CASRGTRGQDEFYGYTF. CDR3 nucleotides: TGTGCCAGCAGGGGAACCAGGGGGCAAGATGAATTCTATGGCTACACCTTC.

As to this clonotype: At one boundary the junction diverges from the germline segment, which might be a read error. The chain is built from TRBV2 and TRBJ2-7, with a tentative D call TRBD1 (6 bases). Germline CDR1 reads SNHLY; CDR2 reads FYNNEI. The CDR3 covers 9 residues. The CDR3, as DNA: TGTGCCAGCAGTACCCAGGGGAGCTTC. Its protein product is CASSTQGSF.

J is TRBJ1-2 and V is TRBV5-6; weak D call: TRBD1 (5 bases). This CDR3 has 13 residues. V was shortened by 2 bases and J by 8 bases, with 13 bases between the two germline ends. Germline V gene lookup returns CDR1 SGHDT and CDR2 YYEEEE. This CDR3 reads CASSFGTTEGYTF. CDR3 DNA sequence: TGTGCCAGCAGCTTTGGGACCACGGAGGGCTACACCTTC. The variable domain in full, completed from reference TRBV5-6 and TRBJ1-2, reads DAGVTQSPTHLIKTRGQQVTLRCSPKSGHDTVSWYQQALGQGPQFIFQYYEEEERQRGNFPDRFSGHQFPNYSSELNVNALLLGDSALYLCASSFGTTEGYTFGSGTRLTVV.

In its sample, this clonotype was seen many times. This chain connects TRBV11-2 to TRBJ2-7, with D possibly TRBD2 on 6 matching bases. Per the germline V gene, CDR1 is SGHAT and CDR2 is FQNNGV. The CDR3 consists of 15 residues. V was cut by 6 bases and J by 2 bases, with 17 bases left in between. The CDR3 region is CASRFPWGDPYEQYF. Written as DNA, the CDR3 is TGTGCCAGCAGATTCCCATGGGGGGATCCCTACGAGCAGTACTTC.

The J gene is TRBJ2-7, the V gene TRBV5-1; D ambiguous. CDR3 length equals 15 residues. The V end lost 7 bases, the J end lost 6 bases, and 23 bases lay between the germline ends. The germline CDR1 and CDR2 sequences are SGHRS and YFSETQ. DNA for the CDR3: TGCGCCAGCGCCCGTGTCCCCCCTATTATTGGCGAGCAGTACTTC. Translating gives CASARVPPIIGEQYF.

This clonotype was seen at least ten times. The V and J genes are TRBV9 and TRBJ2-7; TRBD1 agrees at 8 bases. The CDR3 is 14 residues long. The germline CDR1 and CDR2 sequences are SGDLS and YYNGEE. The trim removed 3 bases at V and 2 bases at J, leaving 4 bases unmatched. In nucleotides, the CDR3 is TGTGCCAGCAGCGAGGGGACAGGAGCCTACGAGCAGTACTTC. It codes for CASSEGTGAYEQYF. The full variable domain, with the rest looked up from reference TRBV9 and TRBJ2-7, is DSGVTQTPKHLITATGQRVTLRCSPRSGDLSVYWYQQSLDQGLQFLIQYYNGEERAKGNILERFSAQQFPDLHSELNLSSLELGDSALYFCASSEGTGAYEQYFGPGTRLTVT.

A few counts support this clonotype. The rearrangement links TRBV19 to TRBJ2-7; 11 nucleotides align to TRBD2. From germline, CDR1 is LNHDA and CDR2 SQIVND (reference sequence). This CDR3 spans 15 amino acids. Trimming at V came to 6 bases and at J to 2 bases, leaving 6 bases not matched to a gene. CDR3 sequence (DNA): TGTGCCAGTAGAACTAGCGGGGGAAAACCCTACGAGCAGTACTTC. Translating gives CASRTSGGKPYEQYF.